This TCR beta chain derives from a study of response to subunit inactivated influenza vaccine. Study-wide results and limits: There was a suggestion from the authors that each seasonal influenza vaccination recruits few new T cells.

V lost 2 bases and J lost 5, with 12 bases in between. Germline-derived CDR1 and CDR2 are SNHLY and FYNNEI. The CDR3 consists of 15 residues. TCRdb re-derived calls from the RT-PCR reads in MiXCR, one entry per CDR3 protein. In the table there are 150,000 or so distinct CDR3 sequences, roughly 11% of which are singletons. This clonotype has just a few counts. Its antigen remains unknown. Sequenced material: non-naive T cells sorted from PBMCs, taken roughly 48 days after vaccination. The V and J genes are TRBV2 and TRBJ2-2; D possibly uses TRBD1 or TRBD2 (7 bases each). The source of this sequence is a man aged 50-60 years who received an inactivated influenza vaccine. The CDR3, as DNA: TGTGCCAGCAGTGAAAATCAGGGGGGGACCGGGGAGCTGTTTTTT. This codes for CASSENQGGTGELFF.